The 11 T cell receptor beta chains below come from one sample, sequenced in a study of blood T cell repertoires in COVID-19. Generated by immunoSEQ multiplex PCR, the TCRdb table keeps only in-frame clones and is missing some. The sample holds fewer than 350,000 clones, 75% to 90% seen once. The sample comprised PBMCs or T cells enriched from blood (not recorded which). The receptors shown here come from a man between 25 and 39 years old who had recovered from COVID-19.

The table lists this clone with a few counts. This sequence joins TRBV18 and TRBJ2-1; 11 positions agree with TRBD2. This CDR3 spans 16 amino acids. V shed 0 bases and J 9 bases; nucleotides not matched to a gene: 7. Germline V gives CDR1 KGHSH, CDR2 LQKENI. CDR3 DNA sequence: TGTGCCAGCTCACCACCGGTCCTAGCGGGGGGCGGTGAGCAGTTCTTC. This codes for CASSPPVLAGGGEQFF. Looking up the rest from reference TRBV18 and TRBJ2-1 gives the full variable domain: NAGVMQNPRHLVRRRGQEARLRCSPMKGHSHVYWYRQLPEEGLKFMVYLQKENIIDESGMPKERFSAEFPKEGPSILRIQQVVRGDSAAYFCASSPPVLAGGGEQFFGPGTRLTVL.

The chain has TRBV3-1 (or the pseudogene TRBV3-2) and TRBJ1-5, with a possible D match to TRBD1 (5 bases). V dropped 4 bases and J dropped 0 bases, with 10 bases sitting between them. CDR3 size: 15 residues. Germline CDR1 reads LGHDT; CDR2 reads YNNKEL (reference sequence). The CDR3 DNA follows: TGTGCCAGCAGCCCGACAGTGTATAGCAATCAGCCCCAGCATTTT. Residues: CASSPTVYSNQPQHF.

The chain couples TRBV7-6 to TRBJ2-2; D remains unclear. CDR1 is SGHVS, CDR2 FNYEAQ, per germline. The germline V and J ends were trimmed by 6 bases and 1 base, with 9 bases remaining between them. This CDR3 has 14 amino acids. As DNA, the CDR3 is TGTGCCAGCAGTTTCGACTTGAACACCGGGGAGCTGTTTTTT. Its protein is CASSFDLNTGELFF. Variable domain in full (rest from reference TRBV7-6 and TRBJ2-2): GAGVSQSPRYKVTKRGQDVALRCDPISGHVSLYWYRQALGQGPEFLTYFNYEAQQDKSGLPNDRFSAERPEGSISTLTIQRTEQRDSAMYRCASSFDLNTGELFFGEGSRLTVL.

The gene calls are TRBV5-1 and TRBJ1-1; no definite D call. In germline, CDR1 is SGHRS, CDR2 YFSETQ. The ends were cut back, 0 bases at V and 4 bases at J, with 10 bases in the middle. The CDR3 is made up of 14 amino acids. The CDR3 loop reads CASSLVGEATEAFF. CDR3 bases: TGCGCCAGCAGCTTGGTTGGTGAGGCCACTGAAGCTTTCTTT.

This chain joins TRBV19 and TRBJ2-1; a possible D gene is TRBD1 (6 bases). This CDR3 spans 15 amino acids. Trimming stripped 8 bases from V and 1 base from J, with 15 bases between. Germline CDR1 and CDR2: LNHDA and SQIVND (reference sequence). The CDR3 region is CASSHTGSSYNEQFF. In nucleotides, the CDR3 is TGTGCCAGTTCTCATACAGGGTCATCCTACAATGAGCAGTTCTTC. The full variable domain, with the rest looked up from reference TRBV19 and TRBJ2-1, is DGGITQSPKYLFRKEGQNVTLSCEQNLNHDAMYWYRQDPGQGLRLIYYSQIVNDFQKGDIAEGYSVSREKKESFPLTVTSAQKNPTAFYLCASSHTGSSYNEQFFGPGTRLTVL.

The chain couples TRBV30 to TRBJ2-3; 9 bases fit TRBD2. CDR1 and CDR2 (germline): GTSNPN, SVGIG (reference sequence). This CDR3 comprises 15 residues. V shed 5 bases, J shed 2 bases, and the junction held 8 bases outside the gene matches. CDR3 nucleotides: TGTGCCTGGCTTGGGAGCGGGGGGAACACAGATACGCAGTATTTT. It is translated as CAWLGSGGNTDTQYF.

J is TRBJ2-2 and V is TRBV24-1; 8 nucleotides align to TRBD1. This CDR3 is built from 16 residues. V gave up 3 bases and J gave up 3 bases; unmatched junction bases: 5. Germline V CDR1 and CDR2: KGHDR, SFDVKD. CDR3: CATSDADRGDTGELFF. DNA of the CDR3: TGTGCCACCAGTGATGCAGACAGGGGCGACACCGGGGAGCTGTTTTTT.

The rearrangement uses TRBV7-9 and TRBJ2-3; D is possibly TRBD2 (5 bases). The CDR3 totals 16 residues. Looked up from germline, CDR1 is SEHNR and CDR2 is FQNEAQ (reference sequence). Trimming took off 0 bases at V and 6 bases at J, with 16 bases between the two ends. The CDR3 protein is CASSLAVSAAADTQYF. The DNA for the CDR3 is TGTGCCAGCAGCTTAGCGGTTAGCGCGGCAGCGGATACGCAGTATTTT.

The CDR3 here is CASSSKIGQVGYQETQYF. CDR3 bases: TGTGCCAGCAGCTCAAAGATAGGACAGGTGGGGTACCAAGAGACCCAGTACTTC. The chain uses TRBV5-4 and TRBJ2-5, with 7 bases identical to TRBD1. CDR3 length equals 18 residues. CDR1 and CDR2 from the germline V gene are SGHNT and YYREEE (reference sequence). With V trimmed by 3 bases and J by 0 bases, 14 bases remained unmatched.

The CDR3: CASSLSTPAHRGGRETQYF. Here the CDR3 DNA reads TGTGCCAGCAGTTTATCAACCCCCGCGCATCGGGGGGGCCGAGAGACCCAGTACTTC. This chain connects TRBV27 to TRBJ2-5; 8 nucleotides match TRBD2. Germline V CDR1 and CDR2: MNHEY, SMNVEV (reference sequence). This CDR3 contains 19 residues. V lost 0 bases to trimming and J lost 4 bases; unmatched junction nucleotides: 16.

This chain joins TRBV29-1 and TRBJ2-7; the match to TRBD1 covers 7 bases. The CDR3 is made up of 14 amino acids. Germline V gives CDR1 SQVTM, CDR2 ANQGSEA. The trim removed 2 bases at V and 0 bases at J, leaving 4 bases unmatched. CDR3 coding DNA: TGCAGCGTTGAAAGGGACAGCAACTCCTACGAGCAGTACTTC. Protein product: CSVERDSNSYEQYF.